This is a list of T cell receptor beta chains from one sample in a study of shared clonotypes between healthy human individuals. Libraries were prepared by immunoSEQ multiplex PCR; TCRdb keeps only in-frame clonotypes and omits some of them. The sample lists some 2,100,000 clones; about 93% were seen once. What was sequenced was naive CD8+ T cells from PBMCs. Source of these receptors: a man in his late teens or twenties in good health. Some clones in this sample may be carry-over from other donors' samples. CDR3s include the opening cysteine and the closing phenylalanine or tryptophan. The D gene is left open where the match is weak. The listing skips clone size in some rows; elsewhere it reads once, few, many or a size class.

j_call | clone_size | d_call | v_call | cdr3_nt | cdr3_aa
TRBJ1-4 | - | - | TRBV11-2 | TGTGCCAGCAGCTTTACGGGCGCAACTAATGAAAAACTGTTTTTT | CASSFTGATNEKLFF
TRBJ2-7 | - | - | TRBV27 | TGTGCCAGCAGTTTATCGCAAGGGCAGATCTCCTACGAGCAGTACTTC | CASSLSQGQISYEQYF
TRBJ2-2 | few | TRBD2 | TRBV27 | TGTGCCAGCAGTTTGGCCCTAGCGGGAGTCACCGGGGAGCTGTTTTTT | CASSLALAGVTGELFF
TRBJ2-1 | - | - | TRBV28 | TGTGCCAGCAGTTTCCCTCAGGGGCCTACCAATGAGCAGTTCTTC | CASSFPQGPTNEQFF
TRBJ2-7 | - | - | TRBV30 | TGTGCCTGGAGTCCCCCCTGGGCAGGGGATAGCGAGCAGTACTTC | CAWSPPWAGDSEQYF
TRBJ2-2 | - | - | TRBV6-1 | TGTGCCAGCAGTGAAGGTCTTTACACCGGGGAGCTGTTTTTT | CASSEGLYTGELFF
TRBJ2-7 | - | TRBD1 | TRBV9 | TGTGCCAGCAGCGCACAGGGGAACGAGCAGTACTTC | CASSAQGNEQYF
TRBJ1-2 | - | TRBD1 | TRBV4-3 | TGCGCCAGCAGCCAAGTTTATGGACAGGGCCATGGCTACACCTTC | CASSQVYGQGHGYTF
TRBJ1-2 | - | - | TRBV5-4 | TGTGCCAGCAGCTTCCGAACCGCAAGAATGGCTAACTATGGCTACACCTTC | CASSFRTARMANYGYTF
TRBJ1-1 | - | - | TRBV28 | TGTGCCAGCAGTTTATCGCGGGGTAACACTGAAGCTTTCTTT | CASSLSRGNTEAFF
TRBJ2-1 | - | - | TRBV7-3 | TGTGCCAGCAGCTTAAAGGGACAGGGAAACCTCTTACTAGCGGACAATGAGCAGTTCTTC | CASSLKGQGNLLLADNEQFF
TRBJ2-1 | - | TRBD2 | TRBV2 | TGTGCCAGCACCCTACTAGCGGGATCCTACAATGAGCAGTTCTTC | CASTLLAGSYNEQFF
TRBJ2-1 | - | TRBD1 | TRBV7-9 | TGTGCCAGCAGCTTGGGACAGGGGATTGACAATGAGCAGTTCTTC | CASSLGQGIDNEQFF
TRBJ2-3 | - | - | TRBV11-3 | TGTGCCAGCAGCTTATCGACGACAGATACGCAGTATTTT | CASSLSTTDTQYF
TRBJ2-7 | few | - | TRBV27 | TGTGCCAGCGGGGTCTACGAGCAGTACTTC | CASGVYEQYF
TRBJ2-1 | - | - | TRBV9 | TGTGCCAGCAGCGTAGATAGGGGCACCAACAATGAGCAGTTCTTC | CASSVDRGTNNEQFF
TRBJ2-7 | - | TRBD2 | TRBV27 | TGTGCCAGCAGTTTGCGGGGGGTCCTGTACGAGCAGTACTTC | CASSLRGVLYEQYF
TRBJ2-7 | - | - | TRBV4-1 | TGCGCCAGCAGCCAAGTTACGAATGGGGGTTTGACCTACGAGCAGTACTTC | CASSQVTNGGLTYEQYF
TRBJ1-4 | - | - | TRBV7-9 | TGTGCCAGCAGCTTAGCTAAGGAGGACATCGAACTGTTTTTT | CASSLAKEDIELFF
TRBJ1-2 | - | - | TRBV4-3 | TGCGCCAGCAGCCAAGATTCTAGGGGGGACTATGGCTACACCTTC | CASSQDSRGDYGYTF
TRBJ2-2 | once | - | TRBV10-3 | TGTGCCATCAGTGATAGGGCAGGGGTGCCCGGGGAGCTGTTTTTT | CAISDRAGVPGELFF
TRBJ1-5 | - | - | TRBV28 | TGTGCCAGCAGTTTCCGGACCGGGGGGCCCCAGCATTTT | CASSFRTGGPQHF
TRBJ1-2 | - | - | TRBV5-4 | TGTGCCAGCAGCTTGGAAGGGCTCCGTGATGGCTACACCTTC | CASSLEGLRDGYTF
TRBJ2-7 | - | - | TRBV9 | TGTGCCAGCAGCGTAGGCAGCGACTCCTACGAGCAGTACTTC | CASSVGSDSYEQYF
TRBJ2-2 | - | TRBD2 | TRBV27 | TGTGCCAGCAGGCTAGCGGGAGGGCGCACCGGGGAGCTGTTTTTT | CASRLAGGRTGELFF
TRBJ2-3 | - | TRBD2 | TRBV27 | TGTGCCAGCAGTCAATTGTACCTATCGGGAGGGCTCACAGATACGCAGTATTTT | CASSQLYLSGGLTDTQYF
TRBJ2-1 | - | - | TRBV15 | TGTGCCACCAGCAGAGAAAAGCGCCAGGGTTGGGTTGAGCAGTTCTTC | CATSREKRQGWVEQFF
TRBJ2-2 | - | TRBD1 | TRBV7-6 | TGTGCCAGCAGCTCCCGGGACAGAGACACCGGGGAGCTGTTTTTT | CASSSRDRDTGELFF
TRBJ2-7 | - | TRBD1 | TRBV27 | TGTGCCAGCAGGACCATCAGACAGGGCTACGAGCAGTACTTC | CASRTIRQGYEQYF
TRBJ2-1 | once | TRBD1 | TRBV5-6 | TGTGCCAGCAGCCCGCGACAGGGGCCCTACAATGAGCAGTTCTTC | CASSPRQGPYNEQFF
TRBJ2-1 | - | TRBD1 | TRBV29-1 | TGCAGCGGGGACAGGGGGGTCGGGTACGGCAATGAGCAGTTCTTC | CSGDRGVGYGNEQFF
TRBJ1-1 | - | - | TRBV7-9 | TGTGCCAGCAGCCCTTCACTGGGGTTCCGACGGAACACTGAAGCTTTCTTT | CASSPSLGFRRNTEAFF
TRBJ1-2 | few | - | TRBV28 | TGTGCCAGCAGTTTCGTCGGGGAGAACTATGGCTACACCTTC | CASSFVGENYGYTF
TRBJ2-7 | - | - | TRBV9 | TGTGCCAGCAGCGCCCTAGACAGTTACGAGCAGTACTTC | CASSALDSYEQYF
TRBJ2-1 | - | - | TRBV10-3 | TGTGCCATCAGTGAGTCGTGGGGCGGTTACAATGAGCAGTTCTTC | CAISESWGGYNEQFF
TRBJ2-2 | - | TRBD2 | TRBV7-2 | TGTGCCAGCAGCTCCCTAGCGGGAACGACCGGGGAGCTGTTTTTT | CASSSLAGTTGELFF
TRBJ2-7 | - | - | TRBV27 | TGTGCCAGCAGTTCCATATCGGACAGCTACGAGCAGTACTTC | CASSSISDSYEQYF
TRBJ2-5 | - | - | TRBV7-9 | TGTGCCAGCAGCTTAGCGATCCCTGAAGAGACCCAGTACTTC | CASSLAIPEETQYF
TRBJ2-7 | once | - | TRBV20-1 | TGCAGTGCTCCCTTGGTGGGCGAGCAGTACTTC | CSAPLVGEQYF
TRBJ1-2 | - | - | TRBV29-1 | TGCAGCGTTGATACAACAAGGGGAGCTCGGGGCTATGGCTACACCTTC | CSVDTTRGARGYGYTF
TRBJ2-1 | - | - | TRBV19 | TGTGCCAGTAGTATGGCACCTTCAACTGAGCAGTTCTTC | CASSMAPSTEQFF
TRBJ2-1 | once | TRBD2 | TRBV28 | TGTGCCAGCAGTGGGATATACCTCGGGACTAGGCCAAGCTCCTACAATGAGCAGTTCTTC | CASSGIYLGTRPSSYNEQFF